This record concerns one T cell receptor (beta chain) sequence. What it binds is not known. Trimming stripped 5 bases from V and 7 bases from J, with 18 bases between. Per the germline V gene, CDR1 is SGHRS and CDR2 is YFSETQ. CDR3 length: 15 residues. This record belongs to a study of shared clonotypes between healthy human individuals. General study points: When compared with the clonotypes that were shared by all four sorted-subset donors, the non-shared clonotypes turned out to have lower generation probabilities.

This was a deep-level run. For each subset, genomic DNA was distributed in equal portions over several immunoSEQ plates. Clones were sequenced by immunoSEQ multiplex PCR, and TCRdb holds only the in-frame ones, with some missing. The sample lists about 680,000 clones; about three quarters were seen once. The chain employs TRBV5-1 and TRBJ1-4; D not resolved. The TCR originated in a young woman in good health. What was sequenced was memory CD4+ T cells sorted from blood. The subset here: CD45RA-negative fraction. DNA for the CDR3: TGCGCCAGCAGACGGGATCCCGTGGATAGTGAAAAACTGTTTTTT. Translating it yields CASRRDPVDSEKLFF.